The T cell receptor beta chain under discussion was sequenced for a study of identical twins. TCRdb re-called the 5' RACE reads through MiXCR, storing one row per CDR3 protein. The top ten clones hold roughly 2% of a sample with hundreds of thousands of distinct CDR3 sequences, under 10% of them seen once. This clonotype came up a few times. Germline-derived CDR1 and CDR2 are SGHTA and FQGNSA. This CDR3 has 14 residues. Trimming left V 2 bases short and J 2 bases short, with 4 bases between. Another study also made use of these data, one on yellow fever vaccine responses in identical twins.

This clonotype originated in a woman aged 18-35 years in good health. The J gene is TRBJ2-6, the V gene TRBV7-2; D remains ambiguous. Sequenced material: memory (CD45RO+) T cells sorted from blood. CDR3: CASSLQPGANVLTF. The CDR3 DNA reads TGTGCCAGCAGCTTACAACCTGGGGCCAACGTCCTGACTTTC.